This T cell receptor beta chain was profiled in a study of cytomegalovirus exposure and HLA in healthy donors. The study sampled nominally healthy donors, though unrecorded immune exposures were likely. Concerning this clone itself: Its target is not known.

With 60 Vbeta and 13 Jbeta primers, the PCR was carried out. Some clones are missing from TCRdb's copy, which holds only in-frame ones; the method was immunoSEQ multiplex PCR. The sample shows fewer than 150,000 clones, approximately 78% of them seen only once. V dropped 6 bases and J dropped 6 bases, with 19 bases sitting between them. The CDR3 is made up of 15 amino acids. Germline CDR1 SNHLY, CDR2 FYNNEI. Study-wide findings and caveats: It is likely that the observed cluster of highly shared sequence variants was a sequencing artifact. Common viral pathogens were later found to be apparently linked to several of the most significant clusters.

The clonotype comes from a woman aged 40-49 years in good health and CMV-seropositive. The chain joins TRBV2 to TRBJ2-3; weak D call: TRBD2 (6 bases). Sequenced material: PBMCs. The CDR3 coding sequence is TGTGCCAGCAGGCTCCTAGCGTCCGCGGGGGATACGCAGTATTTT. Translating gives CASRLLASAGDTQYF. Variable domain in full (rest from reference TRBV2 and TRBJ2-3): EPEVTQTPSHQVTQMGQEVILRCVPISNHLYFYWYRQILGQKVEFLVSFYNNEISEKSEIFDDQFSVERPDGSNFTLKIRSTKLEDSAMYFCASRLLASAGDTQYFGPGTRLTVL.